The subject of this entry is one T cell receptor (beta chain). The sample belongs to a study of blood T cell repertoires in COVID-19. Study-level background: COVID-19 samples, acute and convalescent, were from the United States, Italy and Spain. The cDNA or gDNA used as material had been derived from T cells, B-cell-depleted T cells, or PBMCs.

Per the original methods: Nucleated cell number was recorded as an estimate derived from reference gene primer amplification. Some clones are missing from TCRdb's copy, which holds only in-frame ones; the method was immunoSEQ multiplex PCR. V and J calls and clone size follow that table, whereas D and trimming were derived from the DNA. The data show about 300,000 clones, roughly 90% seen once. CDR1 is PRHDT and CDR2 is FYEKMQ in the germline V gene (reference sequence). J lost 8 bases, V lost 5 bases, and 12 bases had no gene match. The CDR3 covers 15 residues. The J gene is TRBJ1-2, the V gene TRBV13, with 9 bases fitting TRBD1. Sequencing was carried out using peripheral blood. The receptor was isolated from a man younger than 30 who had recovered from COVID-19. This CDR3 reads CASSPGTGGFTGYTF. CDR3 in DNA: TGTGCCAGCAGCCCCGGTACAGGGGGCTTTACAGGCTACACCTTC. The full variable domain, its missing parts supplied by reference TRBV13 and TRBJ1-2, is AAGVIQSPRHLIKEKRETATLKCYPIPRHDTVYWYQQGPGQDPQFLISFYEKMQSDKGSIPDRFSAQQFSDYHSELNMSSLELGDSALYFCASSPGTGGFTGYTFGSGTRLTVV.